This TCR beta chain was sequenced in a study of OX40 agonist ivuxolimab in advanced cancers. Sequenced by immunoSEQ multiplex PCR; TCRdb stores in-frame clones only, minus some. The table has roughly 64,000 clones, about 81% seen once. CDR3 length: 15 amino acids. The V end lost 8 bases, the J end lost 5 bases, and 19 bases lay between the germline ends. The germline V gene has CDR1 MNHNS and CDR2 SASEGT. The sequence derives from an adult with an advanced solid tumor such as melanoma, head and neck, liver or kidney cancer. Sequenced here: CD4+ or CD8+ T cells sorted from blood, sampled in a trial of the OX40 agonist ivuxolimab. The rearrangement joins TRBV6-1 to TRBJ2-1; maybe TRBD1 (5 bases). CDR3 nucleotide sequence: TGTGCCAGCCTCCGTGTACTTCAGGGCCACAATGAGCAGTTCTTC. Protein sequence: CASLRVLQGHNEQFF.